Listed here is a single T cell receptor beta chain. This sample was taken from a study of blood T cell repertoires in COVID-19. The germline V gene has CDR1 LNHDA and CDR2 SQIVND (reference sequence). The ends were cut back, 9 bases at V and 8 bases at J, with 16 bases in the middle. The CDR3 runs 13 residues. TCRdb's copy holds only in-frame clones and misses some; the assay was immunoSEQ multiplex PCR. The data show around 70,000 clones, 85% to 90% seen once. The receptor comes from a man older than 75 with acute or convalescent COVID-19. The gene calls are TRBV19 and TRBJ1-4; a weak D match, TRBD1 (5 bases). The source material was peripheral blood. CDR3 loop: CASGVGAREKLFF. CDR3 DNA sequence: TGTGCCAGCGGAGTTGGGGCGAGGGAAAAACTGTTTTTT.